These 24 T cell receptor beta chains share one sample of origin, sequenced in a study of shared clonotypes between healthy human individuals. The table came from immunoSEQ multiplex PCR; TCRdb's copy has only in-frame clones and leaves some out. The sample has roughly 490,000 clones, over 60% seen once. The specimen was PBMCs. These receptors came from a woman aged 40 to 50 in good health. Some clones in this sample may be carry-over from other donors' samples.

The gene calls are TRBV18 and TRBJ1-5; no clear D gene. In germline, CDR1 is KGHSH, CDR2 LQKENI. The ends were cut back, 2 bases at V and 2 bases at J, with 7 bases in the middle. The CDR3 is 14 residues long. CDR3 DNA sequence: TGTGCCAGCTCACCAGGGGTAGGCAATCAGCCCCAGCATTTT. Protein sequence: CASSPGVGNQPQHF.

The rearrangement links TRBV7-2 to TRBJ1-1, with 7 nucleotides matching TRBD1. CDR1 SGHTA and CDR2 FQGNSA come from the germline V gene. The trim removed 4 bases at V and 9 bases at J, leaving 2 bases unmatched. The CDR3 contains 11 residues. The DNA for the CDR3 is TGTGCCAGCAGCTATAGGGGGCAAGCTTTCTTT. As protein: CASSYRGQAFF.

This sequence joins TRBV2 and TRBJ1-5, with TRBD1 matching over 8 bases. The junction had 10 bases not matched to a gene; V was cut back by 8 bases and J by 7 bases. The germline CDR1 and CDR2 sequences are SNHLY and FYNNEI. CDR3 length: 14 residues. CDR3 sequence: CASLIDRGQQPQHF. The CDR3 DNA sequence: TGTGCCAGCTTGATTGACAGGGGTCAACAGCCCCAGCATTTT.

The V and J genes are TRBV4-3 and TRBJ2-1, with TRBD2 matching 11 bases. From germline, CDR1 is LGHNA and CDR2 YSLEER. J lost 6 bases, V lost 6 bases, and 7 bases had no gene match. CDR3 length: 15 amino acids. For the CDR3, the DNA is TGCGCCAGCAGTCGCACTAGCGGGAGTTTCAATGAGCAGTTCTTC. Its protein is CASSRTSGSFNEQFF.

V usage is TRBV6-5 and J usage is TRBJ1-5; 7 nucleotides agree with TRBD1. Germline V gene data show CDR1 as MNHEY and CDR2 as SVGAGI. The V segment lost 6 bases and the J segment 5 bases; nucleotides outside the gene matches: 1. This CDR3 has 12 residues. In nucleotides, the CDR3 is TGTGCCAGCAGGCAGGGGGATCAGCCCCAGCATTTT. Protein sequence: CASRQGDQPQHF.

This clone has just a few counts. The J gene is TRBJ1-1, the V gene TRBV2, with D possibly being TRBD1 (5 bases). Germline V gene lookup returns CDR1 SNHLY and CDR2 FYNNEI. Trimming removed 6 bases from V and 6 bases from J, with 8 bases in between. CDR3 size: 11 residues. Written as DNA, the CDR3 is TGTGCCAGCAGACAGGTGTCTGAAGCTTTCTTT. Protein: CASRQVSEAFF.

Concerning this clone: A far larger clone differs by one base, so this is likely a read error. The genes are TRBV5-4 and TRBJ2-5, with a possible D match to TRBD2 (7 bases). CDR1 and CDR2 (germline): SGHNT, YYREEE (reference sequence). The CDR3 consists of 14 residues. CDR3: CSSSGGGREETQYF. CDR3 bases: TGTTCCAGCAGCGGCGGGGGCCGCGAAGAGACCCAGTACTTC.

This sequence joins TRBV5-1 and TRBJ2-3, with 8 bases aligning to TRBD2. CDR1 is SGHRS, CDR2 YFSETQ, per germline. This CDR3 contains 16 residues. The trim removed 0 bases at V and 4 bases at J, leaving 7 bases unmatched. CDR3 nucleotides: TGCGCCAGCAGCTTGGCCGCGGGAGGTTTCGCAGATACGCAGTATTTT. Protein sequence: CASSLAAGGFADTQYF.

This chain joins TRBV19 and TRBJ1-5; 7 bases fit TRBD1. Looked up from germline, CDR1 is LNHDA and CDR2 is SQIVND (reference sequence). V lost 7 bases and J lost 7; bases outside the gene matches: 7. CDR3 length equals 13 residues. The CDR3 DNA reads TGTGCCAGTACCCCCGACAGGGCCCAGCCCCAGCATTTT. Protein: CASTPDRAQPQHF.

Comments on this clone: At one end the junction does not follow the germline gene, possibly because of a read error. The chain carries TRBV7-9 and TRBJ1-2; D uncertain. This CDR3 contains 14 residues. Germline assignment: CDR1 SEHNR and CDR2 FQNEAQ (reference sequence). This CDR3 is CAGSLAASNYGHTF. The CDR3 region has the DNA TGTGCCGGCAGCTTAGCAGCCTCTAACTATGGCCACACCTTC.

This rearrangement joins TRBV11-2 to TRBJ2-1; D call uncertain. The germline V and J ends were trimmed by 5 bases and 4 bases, with 15 bases remaining between them. The V gene's germline CDR1 is SGHAT and CDR2 FQNNGV. The CDR3 has 15 residues. CDR3 sequence reads: CASSPLWGEYNEQFF. DNA of the CDR3: TGTGCCAGCAGCCCCCTTTGGGGTGAATACAATGAGCAGTTCTTC.

The rearrangement links TRBV29-1 to TRBJ2-7; D possibly uses TRBD1 or TRBD2 (5 bases each). V was pared by 5 bases and J by 3 bases, with 17 bases between. This CDR3 region has 14 residues. The germline CDR1 and CDR2 sequences are SQVTM and ANQGSEA. The CDR3 spells CSVRGASVLYEQYF. The CDR3 region has the DNA TGCAGCGTTCGAGGGGCGTCGGTCCTCTACGAGCAGTACTTC.

The rearrangement joins TRBV5-1 to TRBJ2-7; D is ambiguous. Germline CDR1 reads SGHRS; CDR2 reads YFSETQ. The CDR3 extends over 15 amino acids. V was trimmed by 0 bases and J by 3 bases, leaving 13 bases between them. CDR3 residues: CASSLGHRANYEQYF. The DNA for the CDR3 is TGCGCCAGCAGCTTGGGTCACAGAGCGAACTACGAGCAGTACTTC.

The gene calls are TRBV7-9 and TRBJ1-4; 7 nucleotides agree with TRBD1. V was clipped by 5 bases and J by 1 base; unmatched bases: 10. The CDR3 spans 17 residues. Per the germline V gene, CDR1 is SEHNR and CDR2 is FQNEAQ (reference sequence). The CDR3 loop reads CASSRTAGGRTNEKLFF. The CDR3 DNA reads as TGTGCCAGCAGCCGGACGGCAGGGGGGCGAACTAATGAAAAACTGTTTTTT.

This sequence joins TRBV5-5 and TRBJ1-2; 8 bases match TRBD1. This CDR3 contains 15 residues. The junction had 7 bases not matched to a gene; V was cut back by 4 bases and J by 2 bases. From germline, CDR1 is SGHKS and CDR2 YYEKEE (reference sequence). The CDR3 loop is CASSLGQGLNYGYTF. The DNA for the CDR3 is TGTGCCAGCAGCCTTGGACAGGGCCTGAACTATGGCTACACCTTC.

This clone occurred a few times. V usage is TRBV11-2 and J usage is TRBJ1-2, with D unresolved. The germline CDR1 and CDR2 sequences are SGHAT and FQNNGV. V was shortened by 5 bases and J by 5 bases, with 15 bases between the two germline ends. This CDR3 has 14 amino acids. CDR3 in DNA: TGTGCCAGCAGCCCTCGGGAGGGTCTTTATGGCTACACCTTC. Amino acids: CASSPREGLYGYTF.

This chain links TRBV14 with TRBJ1-1; TRBD1 is a possible D gene (5 bases). Germline V gene data show CDR1 as SGHDN and CDR2 as FVKESK. The CDR3 runs to 12 residues. The germline V and J ends were trimmed by 4 bases and 5 bases, with 8 bases remaining between them. The CDR3 loop is CASSPGVTEAFF. CDR3 coding DNA: TGTGCCAGCAGCCCGGGGGTAACTGAAGCTTTCTTT. The variable domain in full, completed from reference TRBV14 and TRBJ1-1, reads EAGVTQFPSHSVIEKGQTVTLRCDPISGHDNLYWYRRVMGKEIKFLLHFVKESKQDESGMPNNRFLAERTGGTYSTLKVQPAELEDSGVYFCASSPGVTEAFFGQGTRLTVV.

This clone was counted only a few times. V is TRBV13 and J is TRBJ1-1, with TRBD1 identical over 8 bases. The germline V gene encodes CDR1 PRHDT and CDR2 FYEKMQ (reference sequence). V trimming: 10 bases; J trimming: 1 base; junction bases outside the gene matches: 5. This CDR3 comprises 13 residues. The CDR3 sequence is CATQGQGNTEAFF. Here the CDR3 DNA reads TGTGCCACCCAAGGACAGGGGAACACTGAAGCTTTCTTT.

As regards this clone: The same CDR3 also results from other DNA sequences found in this sample. V and J are TRBV30 and TRBJ1-2; D might be TRBD1 (6 bases). Looked up from germline, CDR1 is GTSNPN and CDR2 is SVGIG (reference sequence). Trimming cost V 2 bases and J 7 bases, with 8 bases left between them. The CDR3 has 11 amino acids. As DNA, the CDR3 is TGTGCCTGGAGTCGAGGGGGTGGCTACACCTTC. It codes for CAWSRGGGYTF.

The chain is built from TRBV9 and TRBJ2-7; the match to TRBD1 covers 11 bases. Trimming took 0 bases from V and 5 from J; bases not matched to a gene: 13. Germline V gene lookup returns CDR1 SGDLS and CDR2 YYNGEE. The CDR3 runs 18 residues. The CDR3 DNA sequence: TGTGCCAGCAGCGTAGCTTCTGGGTCCGGGACAGGGGGTAACGAGCAGTACTTC. Translated, it gives CASSVASGSGTGGNEQYF.

V is TRBV6-6 and J is TRBJ1-2; D unclear. Germline V gives CDR1 MNHNY, CDR2 SVGAGI (reference sequence). The CDR3 contains 15 residues. The V end lost 4 bases, the J end lost 6 bases, and 18 bases lay between the germline ends. CDR3 coding DNA: TGTGCCAGCAGTTCGGCCCCGTCGGGGAGTGATGGCTACACCTTC. It is translated as CASSSAPSGSDGYTF.

The chain employs TRBV4-2 and TRBJ2-7, with 9 bases matching TRBD2. Germline V lookup: CDR1 LGHNA, CDR2 YNFKEQ. V dropped 1 base and J dropped 0; count of bases not matched to a gene: 1. This CDR3 is 15 amino acids long. CDR3 bases: TGTGCCAGCAGCCAAGCGACTAGCGGCTCCTACGAGCAGTACTTC. Translation: CASSQATSGSYEQYF.

This clone was counted a few times. This sequence joins TRBV7-2 and TRBJ1-3; no clear D gene. The V end was cut by 1 base, the J end by 2 bases, with 12 bases between. The CDR3 extends over 16 amino acids. Per the germline V gene, CDR1 is SGHTA and CDR2 is FQGNSA. CDR3 residues: CASSLDVGKTGNTIYF. The DNA for the CDR3 is TGTGCCAGCAGCTTAGATGTGGGAAAAACTGGAAACACCATATATTTT.

The rearrangement links TRBV6-1 to TRBJ1-1; TRBD1 matches 11 bases. Trimming cost V 3 bases and J 3 bases; bases outside gene matches: 3. The length of the CDR3 is 15 residues. Per the germline V gene, CDR1 is MNHNS and CDR2 is SASEGT. The DNA for the CDR3 is TGTGCCAGCAGTGACCCGGGACAGGGGGACACTGAAGCTTTCTTT. This translates into CASSDPGQGDTEAFF.